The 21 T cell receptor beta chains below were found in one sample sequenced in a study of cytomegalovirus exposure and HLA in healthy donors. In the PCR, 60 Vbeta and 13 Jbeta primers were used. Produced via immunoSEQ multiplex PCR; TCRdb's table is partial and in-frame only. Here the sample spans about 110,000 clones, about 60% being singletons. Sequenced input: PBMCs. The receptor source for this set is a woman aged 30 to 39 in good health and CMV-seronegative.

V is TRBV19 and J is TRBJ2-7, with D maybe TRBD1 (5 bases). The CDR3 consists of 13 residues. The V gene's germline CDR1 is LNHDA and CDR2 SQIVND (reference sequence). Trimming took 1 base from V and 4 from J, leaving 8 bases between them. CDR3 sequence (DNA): TGTGCCAGTAGTATAGGGGGCACGTACGAGCAGTACTTC. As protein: CASSIGGTYEQYF.

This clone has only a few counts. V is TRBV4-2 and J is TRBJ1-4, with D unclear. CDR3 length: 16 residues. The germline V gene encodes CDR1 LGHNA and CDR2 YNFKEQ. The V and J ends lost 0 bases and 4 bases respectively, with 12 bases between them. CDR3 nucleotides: TGTGCCAGCAGCCAAGATCTATTCGGGGATAATGAAAAACTGTTTTTT. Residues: CASSQDLFGDNEKLFF.

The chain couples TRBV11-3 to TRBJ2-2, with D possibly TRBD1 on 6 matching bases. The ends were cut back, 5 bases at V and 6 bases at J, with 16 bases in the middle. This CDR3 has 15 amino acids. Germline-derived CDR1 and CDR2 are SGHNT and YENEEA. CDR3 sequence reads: CASSPGVVGAGELFF. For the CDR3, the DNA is TGTGCCAGCAGCCCAGGGGTGGTTGGGGCCGGGGAGCTGTTTTTT.

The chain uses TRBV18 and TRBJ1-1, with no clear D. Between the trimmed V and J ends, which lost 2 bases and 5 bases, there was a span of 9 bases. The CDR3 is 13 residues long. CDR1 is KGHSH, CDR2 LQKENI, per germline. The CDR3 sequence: CASSPLTLTEAFF. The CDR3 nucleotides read TGTGCCAGCTCACCATTGACATTAACTGAAGCTTTCTTT.

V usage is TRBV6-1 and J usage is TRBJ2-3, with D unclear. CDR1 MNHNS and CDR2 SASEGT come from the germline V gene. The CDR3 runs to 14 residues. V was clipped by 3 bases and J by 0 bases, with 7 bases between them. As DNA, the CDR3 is TGTGCCAGCAGTGAGGCCGGGAGCACAGATACGCAGTATTTT. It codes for CASSEAGSTDTQYF.

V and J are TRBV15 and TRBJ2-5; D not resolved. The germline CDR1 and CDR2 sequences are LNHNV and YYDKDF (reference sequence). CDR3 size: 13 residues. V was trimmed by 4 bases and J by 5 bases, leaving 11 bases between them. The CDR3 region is CATSNRRIETQYF. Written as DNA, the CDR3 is TGTGCCACCAGCAACCGCAGAATTGAGACCCAGTACTTC.

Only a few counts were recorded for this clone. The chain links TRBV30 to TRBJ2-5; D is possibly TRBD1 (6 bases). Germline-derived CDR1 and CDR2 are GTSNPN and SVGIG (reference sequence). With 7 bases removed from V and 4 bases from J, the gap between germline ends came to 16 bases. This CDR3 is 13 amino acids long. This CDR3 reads CAFTRQAPETQYF. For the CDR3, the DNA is TGTGCCTTCACCCGACAGGCCCCAGAGACCCAGTACTTC.

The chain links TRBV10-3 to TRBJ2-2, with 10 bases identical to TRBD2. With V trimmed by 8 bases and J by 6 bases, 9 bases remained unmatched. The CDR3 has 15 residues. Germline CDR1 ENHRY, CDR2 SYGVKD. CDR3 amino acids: CAIVNASGRSGELFF. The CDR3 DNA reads TGTGCCATCGTGAATGCTAGCGGGAGATCCGGGGAGCTGTTTTTT.

The CDR3: CASTDVGAGETQYF. The CDR3 DNA reads TGCGCCAGCACCGACGTAGGAGCCGGGGAGACCCAGTACTTC. The V and J genes are TRBV5-1 and TRBJ2-5, with D uncertain. The CDR3 contains 14 residues. CDR1 SGHRS and CDR2 YFSETQ come from the germline V gene. Trimming shortened V by 6 bases and J by 5 bases, and 17 bases separated the two germline ends. The variable domain in full, completed from reference TRBV5-1 and TRBJ2-5, reads KAGVTQTPRYLIKTRGQQVTLSCSPISGHRSVSWYQQTPGQGLQFLFEYFSETQRNKGNFPGRFSGRQFSNSRSEMNVSTLELGDSALYLCASTDVGAGETQYFGPGTRLLVL.

The CDR3 nucleotides are TGTGCCAGCAGCTTAAGGGGTTCCTACGAGCAGTACTTC. Its protein is CASSLRGSYEQYF. The V gene is TRBV13, the J gene TRBJ2-7, with D possibly matching TRBD1 (5 bases). Germline assignment: CDR1 PRHDT and CDR2 FYEKMQ (reference sequence). The germline V and J ends were trimmed by 2 bases and 1 base, with 6 bases remaining between them. This CDR3 has 13 residues.

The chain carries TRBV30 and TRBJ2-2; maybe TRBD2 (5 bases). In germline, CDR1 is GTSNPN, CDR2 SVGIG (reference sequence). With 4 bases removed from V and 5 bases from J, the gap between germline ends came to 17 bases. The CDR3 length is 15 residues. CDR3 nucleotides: TGTGCCTGGACCCGGGCCCCAACTAGGACCGGGGAGCTGTTTTTT. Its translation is CAWTRAPTRTGELFF.

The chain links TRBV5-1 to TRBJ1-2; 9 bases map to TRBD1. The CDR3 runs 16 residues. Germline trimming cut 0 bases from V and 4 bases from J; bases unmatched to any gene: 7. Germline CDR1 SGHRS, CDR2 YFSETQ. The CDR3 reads CASSLAPGQGGYGYTF. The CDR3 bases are TGCGCCAGCAGCTTGGCCCCGGGACAGGGAGGCTATGGCTACACCTTC.

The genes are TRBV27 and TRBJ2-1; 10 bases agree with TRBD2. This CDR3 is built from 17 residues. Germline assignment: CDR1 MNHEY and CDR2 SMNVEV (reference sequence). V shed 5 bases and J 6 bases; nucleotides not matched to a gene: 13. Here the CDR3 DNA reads TGTGCCAGCAGTCCACGAAGGAGCGGGAGGGGAGCCAATGAGCAGTTCTTC. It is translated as CASSPRRSGRGANEQFF.

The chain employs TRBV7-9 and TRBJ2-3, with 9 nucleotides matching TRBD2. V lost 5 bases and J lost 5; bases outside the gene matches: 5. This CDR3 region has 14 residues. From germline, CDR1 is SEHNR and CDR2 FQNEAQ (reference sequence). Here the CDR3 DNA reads TGTGCCAGCAGCGCGGGACTAGCAATAGATACGCAGTATTTT. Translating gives CASSAGLAIDTQYF.

The CDR3 spells CASRDSLRGSGELFF. The CDR3 DNA sequence: TGTGCCAGCAGGGACTCGCTTAGGGGGTCCGGGGAGCTGTTTTTT. The genes are TRBV11-3 and TRBJ2-2; a possible D gene is TRBD1 (6 bases). The V and J ends lost 6 bases and 6 bases respectively, with 17 bases between them. The CDR3 totals 15 residues. The germline V gene has CDR1 SGHNT and CDR2 YENEEA.

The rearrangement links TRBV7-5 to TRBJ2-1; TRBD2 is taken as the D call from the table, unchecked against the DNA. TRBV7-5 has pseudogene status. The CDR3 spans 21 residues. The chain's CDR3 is CARSSKSVGLAGGGSYNEQFF. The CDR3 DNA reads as TGTGCCAGAAGCTCAAAATCAGTTGGGCTAGCGGGAGGGGGATCCTACAATGAGCAGTTCTTC.

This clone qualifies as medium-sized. The CDR3 DNA reads TGTGCCAGCAGCGTAGCGGGAACCGGGGAGCTGTTTTTT. Translated: CASSVAGTGELFF. The chain couples TRBV9 to TRBJ2-2, with TRBD2 as a possible D gene (5 bases). Germline V gene data show CDR1 as SGDLS and CDR2 as YYNGEE. The CDR3 extends over 13 amino acids. Trimming cost V 0 bases and J 5 bases, with 5 bases left between them.

This CDR3 reads CASSLARANTGELFF. CDR3 sequence (DNA): TGTGCCAGCAGCTTGGCTCGAGCTAACACCGGGGAGCTGTTTTTT. The chain couples TRBV5-6 to TRBJ2-2; no reliable D call. The V end was cut by 0 bases, the J end by 2 bases, with 8 bases between. The CDR3 has 15 amino acids. Germline CDR1 is SGHDT and CDR2 is YYEEEE.

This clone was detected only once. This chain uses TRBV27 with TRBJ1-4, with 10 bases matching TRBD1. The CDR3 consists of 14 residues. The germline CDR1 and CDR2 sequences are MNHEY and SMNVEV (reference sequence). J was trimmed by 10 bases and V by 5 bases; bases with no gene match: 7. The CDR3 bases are TGTGCCAGCAGTCCCGACAGGGGGCAGGTAAAACTGTTTTTT. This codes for CASSPDRGQVKLFF.

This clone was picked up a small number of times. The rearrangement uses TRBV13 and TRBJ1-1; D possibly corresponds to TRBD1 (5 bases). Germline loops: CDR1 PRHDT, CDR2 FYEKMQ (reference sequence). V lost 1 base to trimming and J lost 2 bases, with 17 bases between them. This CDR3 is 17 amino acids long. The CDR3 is CASSLEVGGTENTEAFF. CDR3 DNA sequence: TGTGCCAGCAGCTTAGAAGTTGGCGGGACGGAAAACACTGAAGCTTTCTTT.

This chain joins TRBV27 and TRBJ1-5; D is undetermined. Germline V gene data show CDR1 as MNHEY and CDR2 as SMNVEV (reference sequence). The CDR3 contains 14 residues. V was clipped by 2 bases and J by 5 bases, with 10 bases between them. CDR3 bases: TGTGCCAGCAGTTTAGGGTGGCAGGATCAGCCCCAGCATTTT. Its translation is CASSLGWQDQPQHF.